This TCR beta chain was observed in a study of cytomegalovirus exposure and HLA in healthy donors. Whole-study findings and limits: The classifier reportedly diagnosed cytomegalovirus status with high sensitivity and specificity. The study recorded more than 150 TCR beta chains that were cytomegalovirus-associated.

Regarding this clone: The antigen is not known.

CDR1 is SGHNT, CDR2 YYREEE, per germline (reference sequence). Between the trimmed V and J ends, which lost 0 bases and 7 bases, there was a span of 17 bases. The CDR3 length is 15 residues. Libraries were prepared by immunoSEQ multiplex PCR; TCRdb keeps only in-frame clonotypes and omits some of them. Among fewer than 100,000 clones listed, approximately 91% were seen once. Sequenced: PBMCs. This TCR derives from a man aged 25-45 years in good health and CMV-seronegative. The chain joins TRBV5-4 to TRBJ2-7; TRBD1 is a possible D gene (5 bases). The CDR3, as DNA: TGTGCCAGCAGCTTGGAAGGTAGGGGTCTAGGAGAGCAGTACTTC. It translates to CASSLEGRGLGEQYF.